This is a list of T cell receptor beta chains from one sample in a study of shared clonotypes between healthy human individuals. Sequencing used immunoSEQ multiplex PCR; TCRdb keeps in-frame clones, though not all of them. This table holds 400,000 to 500,000 clones, 70% to 85% found once. Sequenced material: PBMCs. These receptors were taken from a woman aged 40-49 years in good health. Some clones in this sample may be carry-over from other donors' samples. CDR3s include the opening cysteine and the closing phenylalanine or tryptophan. The D gene is left open where the match is weak. Not all rows give a size; the values are once, few, many and, for expanded clones, a class.

>.|TRBV28|few|14|TRBJ1-4
CASSLGGEGEKLFF
TGTGCCAGCAGTTTAGGAGGGGAGGGTGAAAAACTGTTTTTT
>.|TRBV9|.|13|TRBJ2-5
CASSVNSFETQYF
TGTGCCAGCAGCGTGAATAGCTTTGAGACCCAGTACTTC
>TRBD2|TRBV4-2|.|16|TRBJ2-4
CASSLLSGRAKNIQYF
TGTGCCAGCAGCTTACTTAGCGGGAGGGCCAAAAACATTCAGTACTTC
>TRBD1|TRBV6-1|.|13|TRBJ1-2
CATGTATNYGYTF
TGTGCCACGGGGACAGCGACTAACTATGGCTACACCTTC
>TRBD1|TRBV7-2|.|14|TRBJ1-6
CASTQDRDQSPLHF
TGTGCCAGCACCCAAGACAGGGATCAGTCACCCCTCCACTTT
>.|TRBV9|few|15|TRBJ1-1
CASSVAPQGSTEAFF
TGTGCCAGCAGCGTAGCTCCTCAGGGTTCCACTGAAGCTTTCTTT
>.|TRBV30|.|15|TRBJ1-2
CAWSALGATNYGYTF
TGTGCCTGGAGTGCTCTGGGGGCAACCAACTATGGCTACACCTTC
>.|TRBV7-2|.|14|TRBJ2-2
CASSLVINTGELFF
TGTGCCAGCAGCTTAGTTATAAACACCGGGGAGCTGTTTTTT
>.|TRBV20-1|few|11|TRBJ2-7
CSAPIAYEQYF
TGCAGTGCTCCTATAGCCTACGAGCAGTACTTC
>.|TRBV19|.|18|TRBJ2-2
CASNLYGREQLYTGELFF
TGTGCCAGTAACCTCTATGGGCGGGAACAACTATACACCGGGGAGCTGTTTTTT
>.|TRBV28|.|13|TRBJ2-6
CASSLTGANVLTF
TGTGCCAGCAGTTTAACTGGGGCCAACGTCCTGACTTTC
>TRBD1|TRBV6-1|.|15|TRBJ1-2
CASTLQGVRNYGYTF
TGTGCCAGCACCTTACAGGGGGTCAGAAACTATGGCTACACCTTC
>TRBD2|TRBV28|.|19|TRBJ2-2
CASRYSTLAGASNTGELFF
TGTGCCAGCAGATACTCCACACTAGCGGGGGCTTCGAACACCGGGGAGCTGTTTTTT
>TRBD1|TRBV27|.|14|TRBJ2-3
CASSLRQGYDTQYF
TGTGCCAGCAGTTTAAGACAGGGTTACGATACGCAGTATTTT
>TRBD2|TRBV2|few|14|TRBJ2-1
CASSEGDYEYEQFF
TGTGCCAGCAGTGAAGGGGACTACGAATATGAGCAGTTCTTC
>TRBD1|TRBV5-4|once|15|TRBJ2-1
CASNPGDRNYNEQFF
TGTGCCAGCAACCCGGGGGACAGGAACTACAATGAGCAGTTCTTC
>.|TRBV5-4|.|13|TRBJ2-3
CASSLARGDTQYF
TGTGCCAGCAGCTTGGCCCGTGGGGATACGCAGTATTTT
>.|TRBV2|.|13|TRBJ2-5
CASSEQFGETQYF
TGTGCCAGCAGTGAACAGTTCGGAGAGACCCAGTACTTC
>.|TRBV18|once|18|TRBJ2-7
CASSPDAWMDTRQREQYF
TGTGCCAGCTCACCAGACGCATGGATGGACACCCGCCAACGGGAGCAGTACTTC
>.|TRBV9|.|14|TRBJ2-3
CASSPHGPEDTQYF
TGTGCCAGCAGCCCACACGGACCGGAAGATACGCAGTATTTT
>.|TRBV19|.|14|TRBJ2-5
CASSMPGSRETQYF
TGTGCCAGTAGTATGCCGGGATCTAGGGAGACCCAGTACTTC
>.|TRBV5-1|.|14|TRBJ2-7
CASSSGTYDYEQYF
TGCGCCAGCAGCTCCGGGACTTACGACTACGAGCAGTACTTC
>.|TRBV5-1|.|15|TRBJ2-2
CASSLAGQGPRELFF
TGCGCCAGCAGCTTGGCCGGGCAGGGCCCAAGGGAGCTGTTTTTT
>TRBD2|TRBV27|.|15|TRBJ2-1
CASSLSAGESNEQFF
TGTGCCAGCAGTTTATCGGCGGGAGAGAGCAATGAGCAGTTCTTC
>.|TRBV27|.|16|TRBJ2-1
CASSHLAPSSYNEQFF
TGTGCCAGCAGTCATCTAGCGCCGAGCTCCTACAATGAGCAGTTCTTC
>.|TRBV19|once|15|TRBJ1-1
CASSMGAGWNTEAFF
TGTGCCAGTAGTATGGGTGCAGGGTGGAACACTGAAGCTTTCTTT
>.|TRBV5-1|.|15|TRBJ2-7
CASSLGPGPEGEQYF
TGCGCCAGCAGCTTGGGTCCGGGACCCGAGGGCGAGCAGTACTTC
>.|TRBV7-2|few|15|TRBJ2-1
CASSRQRTAFNEQFF
TGTGCCAGCAGCCGGCAAAGGACCGCGTTCAATGAGCAGTTCTTC
>TRBD2|TRBV7-9|.|14|TRBJ2-7
CASSLALAGGEQYF
TGTGCCAGCAGCTTAGCCCTAGCGGGGGGCGAGCAGTACTTC
>TRBD1|TRBV5-1|.|15|TRBJ1-1
CASSSQGARGTEAFF
TGCGCCAGCAGTTCCCAGGGGGCGCGAGGGACTGAAGCTTTCTTT
>TRBD1|TRBV19|.|18|TRBJ1-4
CASSTRQGNFATNEKLFF
TGTGCCAGTAGTACCCGACAGGGAAACTTTGCAACTAATGAAAAACTGTTTTTT
>.|TRBV14|.|14|TRBJ2-2
CASSQSVMGRELFF
TGTGCCAGCAGCCAATCAGTAATGGGACGGGAGCTGTTTTTT
>.|TRBV7-9|once|14|TRBJ2-7
CASSLMGRGSEQYF
TGTGCCAGCAGCTTAATGGGCAGGGGAAGCGAGCAGTACTTC
>TRBD1|TRBV5-6|once|16|TRBJ1-4
CASSNGQGSPNEKLFF
TGTGCCAGCAGCAACGGACAGGGTAGTCCTAATGAAAAACTGTTTTTT
>TRBD2|TRBV15|few|15|TRBJ2-1
CATSFLAGPGNEQFF
TGTGCCACCAGCTTTCTAGCGGGACCTGGGAATGAGCAGTTCTTC
>.|TRBV28|few|14|TRBJ1-2
CASSFMGNYYGYTF
TGTGCCAGCAGTTTCATGGGGAATTACTATGGCTACACCTTC
>.|TRBV9|.|16|TRBJ2-7
CASSVATGAVSYEQYF
TGTGCCAGCAGCGTAGCTACGGGGGCGGTCTCCTACGAGCAGTACTTC
>.|TRBV28|.|15|TRBJ2-7
CASSLSGPLSYEQYF
TGTGCCAGCAGTTTATCGGGTCCGCTCTCCTACGAGCAGTACTTC
>TRBD2|TRBV27|once|15|TRBJ2-1
CASSLGTSGNNEQFF
TGTGCCAGCAGTTTGGGGACTAGCGGGAACAATGAGCAGTTCTTC
>.|TRBV27|.|12|TRBJ1-2
CASSAQGDGYTF
TGTGCCAGCAGTGCACAGGGAGATGGCTACACCTTC
>TRBD1|TRBV28|.|16|TRBJ2-7
CASSSPGQMDRYEQYF
TGTGCCAGCAGCTCCCCGGGACAGATGGACCGCTACGAGCAGTACTTC
>.|TRBV29-1|few|13|TRBJ1-1
CSVLQGSGTEAFF
TGCAGCGTTTTACAGGGTTCGGGCACTGAAGCTTTCTTT
>TRBD1|TRBV11-2|few|15|TRBJ1-1
CASSPPGQGNTEAFF
TGTGCCAGCAGCCCCCCGGGACAGGGGAACACTGAAGCTTTCTTT
>.|TRBV10-1|.|13|TRBJ2-7
CASSRDASYEQYF
TGCGCCAGCAGCCGGGACGCCTCCTACGAGCAGTACTTC
>.|TRBV7-9|.|11|TRBJ2-7
CASSLKSGQYF
TGTGCCAGCAGCCTGAAGTCCGGGCAGTACTTC
>TRBD1|TRBV4-2|.|20|TRBJ1-1
CASSQRPPGQAKTMNTEAFF
TGTGCCAGCAGCCAAAGACCCCCGGGACAGGCCAAAACAATGAACACTGAAGCTTTCTTT
>.|TRBV14|few|13|TRBJ2-7
CASSPLEVREQYF
TGTGCCAGCAGCCCACTAGAGGTCCGCGAGCAGTACTTC
>.|TRBV15|.|16|TRBJ1-5
CATSRGGAGPYQPQHF
TGTGCCACCAGCAGAGGCGGGGCAGGGCCGTATCAGCCCCAGCATTTT
>.|TRBV15|.|15|TRBJ1-1
CATSRGGSGRTEAFF
TGTGCCACCAGCAGAGGGGGATCAGGGAGGACTGAAGCTTTCTTT
>TRBD1|TRBV10-3|.|15|TRBJ1-5
CAIGQGRGSDQPQHF
TGTGCCATAGGACAGGGTCGGGGATCGGATCAGCCCCAGCATTTT
>TRBD1|TRBV28|.|14|TRBJ1-1
CASSIQGRNTEAFF
TGTGCCAGCAGTATACAGGGGAGGAACACTGAAGCTTTCTTT
>TRBD2|TRBV7-3|once|14|TRBJ2-3
CASSIGGSKDTQYF
TGTGCCAGCAGTATTGGCGGGAGTAAAGATACGCAGTATTTT
>TRBD2|TRBV28|.|15|TRBJ2-1
CASRGGTSGYNEQFF
TGTGCCAGCCGTGGGGGGACTAGCGGATACAATGAGCAGTTCTTC
>TRBD2|TRBV7-9|.|17|TRBJ2-2
CASSIHSAGANTGELFF
TGTGCCAGCAGCATACACTCAGCGGGAGCGAACACCGGGGAGCTGTTTTTT
>.|TRBV4-3|.|16|TRBJ2-3
CASSQDVRGSTDTQYF
TGCGCCAGCAGCCAAGATGTTAGAGGCAGCACAGATACGCAGTATTTT
>.|TRBV6-1|.|13|TRBJ1-5
CASAGRVDQPQHF
TGTGCCAGCGCAGGTAGGGTTGATCAGCCCCAGCATTTT
>TRBD2|TRBV11-3|.|15|TRBJ2-1
CASSPYGTSVYEQFF
TGTGCCAGCAGCCCCTATGGGACTAGTGTGTATGAGCAGTTCTTC
>.|TRBV6-1|.|15|TRBJ2-7
CASSEASAGPSEQYF
TGTGCCAGCAGTGAGGCGTCCGCCGGACCTTCCGAGCAGTACTTC
>.|TRBV28|.|16|TRBJ2-1
CASTLTSGDNYNEQFF
TGTGCCAGCACCCTTACTTCTGGGGACAACTACAATGAGCAGTTCTTC